These 28 T cell receptor beta chains came from one sample sequenced in a study of blood T cell repertoires in COVID-19. Some clones are missing from TCRdb's copy, which holds only in-frame ones; the method was immunoSEQ multiplex PCR. The sample shows 50,000 to 70,000 clones, around 80% of them seen only once. Sequenced material: peripheral blood. Receptors were obtained from a man aged 60 to 75 with acute or convalescent COVID-19.

The chain links TRBV7-9 to TRBJ2-1; TRBD2 agrees at 7 bases. J lost 6 bases, V lost 1 base, and 3 bases had no gene match. CDR3 size: 14 residues. Germline values: CDR1 SEHNR, CDR2 FQNEAQ (reference sequence). The CDR3 DNA reads TGTGCCAGCAGCTTAGATCGACTAGCCAATGAGCAGTTCTTC. It yields the protein CASSLDRLANEQFF.

V usage is TRBV7-2 and J usage is TRBJ2-1, with D perhaps matching TRBD1 (6 bases). CDR1 and CDR2 (germline): SGHTA, FQGNSA. Trimming pared 2 bases from V and 0 bases from J, leaving 17 bases between. The CDR3 consists of 18 residues. The CDR3 DNA sequence: TGTGCCAGCAGCTTACTAGGGGGAGCGCCTGGCTCCTACAATGAGCAGTTCTTC. It yields the protein CASSLLGGAPGSYNEQFF.

The J gene is TRBJ2-3, the V gene TRBV28; D remains ambiguous. Per the germline V gene, CDR1 is MDHEN and CDR2 is SYDVKM. The germline V and J ends were trimmed by 7 bases and 0 bases, with 11 bases remaining between them. The CDR3 consists of 14 residues. CDR3 in DNA: TGTGCCAGCACTCGAGACTTTAGCACAGATACGCAGTATTTT. It translates to CASTRDFSTDTQYF.

The table lists this clone with a few counts. V gene TRBV7-2 combines with J gene TRBJ2-3; a weak D match, TRBD2 (5 bases). The CDR3 has 15 residues. Germline CDR1 and CDR2: SGHTA and FQGNSA. V shed 1 base and J shed 1 base, with 9 bases lying between them. This chain's CDR3 is CASSLGPGGTDTQYF. The CDR3, as DNA: TGTGCCAGCAGCTTAGGCCCCGGGGGCACAGATACGCAGTATTTT.

The CDR3 loop reads CASSLAPGLAGDTQYF. The DNA of the CDR3 is TGTGCCAGCAGCTTAGCTCCGGGACTAGCGGGAGATACGCAGTATTTT. The chain joins TRBV7-9 to TRBJ2-3, with 12 bases fitting TRBD2. The V gene end was trimmed by 0 bases and the J gene end by 5 bases; junction bases not matched to a gene: 3. Germline V gene lookup returns CDR1 SEHNR and CDR2 FQNEAQ (reference sequence). This CDR3 spans 16 amino acids. Full variable domain (rest looked up from reference TRBV7-9 and TRBJ2-3): DTGVSQNPRHKITKRGQNVTFRCDPISEHNRLYWYRQTLGQGPEFLTYFQNEAQLEKSRLLSDRFSAERPKGSFSTLEIQRTEQGDSAMYLCASSLAPGLAGDTQYFGPGTRLTVL.

This sequence joins TRBV5-6 and TRBJ2-2; 9 positions match TRBD2. Trimming at V came to 0 bases and at J to 2 bases, leaving 2 bases not matched to a gene. The CDR3 runs 16 residues. Germline values: CDR1 SGHDT, CDR2 YYEEEE. The CDR3, as DNA: TGTGCCAGCAGCTTGGTGACTAGCGGTAACACCGGGGAGCTGTTTTTT. This gives the protein CASSLVTSGNTGELFF.

The chain carries TRBV29-1 and TRBJ2-3; 13 nucleotides line up with TRBD2. This CDR3 has 17 residues. V lost 5 bases to trimming and J lost 4 bases; unmatched junction nucleotides: 12. Germline V gene sequence: CDR1 SQVTM, CDR2 ANQGSEA. This CDR3 reads CSVLYLRLAGGPDTQYF. DNA of the CDR3: TGCAGCGTTTTGTACCTGCGACTAGCGGGAGGTCCAGATACGCAGTATTTT.

This clone was observed a single time. The chain links TRBV20-1 to TRBJ1-1; D call uncertain. CDR3 size: 11 residues. Germline assignment: CDR1 DFQATT and CDR2 SNEGSKA (reference sequence). Trimming took 3 bases from V and 3 from J, leaving 5 bases between them. CDR3 amino acids: CSASQYTEAFF. CDR3 coding DNA: TGCAGTGCTAGCCAGTACACTGAAGCTTTCTTT.

CDR3 sequence reads: CASSTGSRWTEAFF. CDR3 nucleotides: TGTGCCAGCAGTACAGGTTCGAGGTGGACTGAAGCTTTCTTT. V and J are TRBV6-6 and TRBJ1-1; TRBD1 is a possible D gene (5 bases). The germline V gene has CDR1 MNHNY and CDR2 SVGAGI (reference sequence). The CDR3 totals 14 residues. V was cut by 5 bases and J by 5 bases, with 15 bases left in between.

The rearrangement links TRBV3-1 (or the pseudogene TRBV3-2) to TRBJ2-4; 9 nucleotides line up with TRBD1. There are 19 residues in the CDR3. In germline, CDR1 is LGHDT, CDR2 YNNKEL (reference sequence). The V and J ends lost 4 bases and 6 bases, in that order; junction bases with no gene match: 19. The CDR3, as DNA: TGTGCCAGCAGCCCCGGTTACAAATCCGGGACAGGGCCGAGAAACATTCAGTACTTC. Amino acid sequence: CASSPGYKSGTGPRNIQYF.

V is TRBV24-1 and J is TRBJ2-2, with TRBD2 matching 7 bases. The V and J ends lost 4 bases and 4 bases, in that order; junction bases with no gene match: 8. The CDR3 spans 16 residues. Germline loops: CDR1 KGHDR, CDR2 SFDVKD. This CDR3 reads CATSDSGTTLTGELFF. The DNA for the CDR3 is TGTGCCACCAGTGACTCCGGGACTACACTCACCGGGGAGCTGTTTTTT.

This chain joins TRBV27 and TRBJ2-7, with TRBD2 as a possible D gene (6 bases). Germline-derived CDR1 and CDR2 are MNHEY and SMNVEV (reference sequence). Trimming took off 3 bases at V and 2 bases at J, with 14 bases between the two ends. The CDR3 extends over 15 amino acids. In DNA form, the CDR3 reads TGTGCCAGCAGTTTCGGGACTCTTAATGCCTACGAGCAGTACTTC. Amino acid sequence: CASSFGTLNAYEQYF.

The chain joins TRBV28 to TRBJ1-5; TRBD1 is a possible D gene (6 bases). Trimming removed 5 bases at V and 0 bases at J, with 17 bases between. The CDR3 loop spans 17 amino acids. Germline V lookup: CDR1 MDHEN, CDR2 SYDVKM. CDR3: CASSPRGQYYSNQPQHF. Written as DNA, the CDR3 is TGTGCCAGCAGTCCTCGTGGACAGTACTATAGCAATCAGCCCCAGCATTTT.

This clone has only a few counts. The chain uses TRBV28 and TRBJ2-7, with 14 nucleotides matching TRBD2. The CDR3 sequence is 19 residues long. The germline V gene has CDR1 MDHEN and CDR2 SYDVKM. Trimming removed 4 bases from V and 2 bases from J; junction bases left unmatched: 13. CDR3 in amino acids: CASSSLTSGRARLTYEQYF. The CDR3 bases are TGTGCCAGCAGTTCCCTGACTAGCGGGAGGGCGCGATTAACCTACGAGCAGTACTTC.

V is TRBV9 and J is TRBJ2-7; 14 nucleotides line up with TRBD2. In germline, CDR1 is SGDLS, CDR2 YYNGEE. The CDR3 covers 17 residues. With 4 bases clipped from V and 6 bases from J, the junction kept 12 bases outside the gene matches. The CDR3 spells CASSRDPTTSGRGEQYF. CDR3 DNA: TGTGCCAGCAGCCGCGATCCCACGACTAGCGGGAGGGGCGAGCAGTACTTC.

CDR3 nucleotides: TGTGCCAGCAGCTTCCCCATTAGCACAGATACGCAGTATTTT. Amino acid sequence: CASSFPISTDTQYF. The chain combines TRBV7-9 with TRBJ2-3; D uncertain. With 3 bases removed from V and 0 bases from J, the gap between germline ends came to 7 bases. From germline, CDR1 is SEHNR and CDR2 FQNEAQ (reference sequence). The CDR3 runs to 14 residues.

Only a few counts were recorded for this clone. As DNA, the CDR3 is TGTGCCAGCAGCGAGGGCTACGAGCAGTACTTC. Translating it yields CASSEGYEQYF. J is TRBJ2-7 and V is TRBV7-9; weak D call: TRBD2 (5 bases). This CDR3 comprises 11 residues. The germline V and J ends were trimmed by 5 bases and 3 bases, with 5 bases remaining between them. In germline, CDR1 is SEHNR, CDR2 FQNEAQ (reference sequence).

The sample holds one count of this clone. The chain joins TRBV4-1 to TRBJ2-2, with D possibly matching TRBD2 (6 bases). This CDR3 is built from 16 residues. Germline-derived CDR1 and CDR2 are MGHRA and YSYEKL. V gave up 4 bases and J gave up 1 base, with 13 bases separating them. The DNA for the CDR3 is TGCGCCAGCAGCCCCCCGACTAGGGGGAACACCGGGGAGCTGTTTTTT. This sequence encodes CASSPPTRGNTGELFF.

The rearrangement uses TRBV10-2 and TRBJ1-1; D is unresolved. This CDR3 has 11 amino acids. Trimming left V 4 bases short and J 10 bases short, with 10 bases between. Germline V gene lookup returns CDR1 WSHSY and CDR2 SAAADI. Here the CDR3 reads CASSGHQGAFF. CDR3 bases: TGCGCCAGCAGTGGACATCAAGGAGCTTTCTTT.

The V call is TRBV21-1, the J call TRBJ1-4; the table's D call, TRBD1, has no DNA check behind it. TRBV21-1 is a recognized pseudogene. The CDR3 covers 16 residues. The CDR3 coding sequence is TGTGCCAGCAGCAGGTTATTCAGGGGAGCTAATGAAAAACTGTTTTTT. Translated: CASSRLFRGANEKLFF.

V usage is TRBV29-1 and J usage is TRBJ1-5; maybe TRBD1 (5 bases). This CDR3 contains 13 residues. V lost 6 bases to trimming and J lost 2 bases, with 11 bases between them. Germline values: CDR1 SQVTM, CDR2 ANQGSEA. Here the CDR3 DNA reads TGCAGCGTGCAGGGTGGCGGCAATCAGCCCCAGCATTTT. This sequence encodes CSVQGGGNQPQHF.

V gene TRBV7-8 combines with J gene TRBJ1-2; TRBD1 matches 9 bases. This CDR3 is built from 13 residues. V shed 5 bases, J shed 6 bases, and the junction held 4 bases outside the gene matches. From germline, CDR1 is SGHVS and CDR2 FQNEAQ. CDR3 bases: TGTGCCAGCAGCCCTGGGACAGGGAATGGCTACACCTTC. It specifies CASSPGTGNGYTF.

The rearrangement joins TRBV28 to TRBJ1-1; D is undetermined. Trimming cost V 8 bases and J 1 base, with 11 bases left between them. From germline, CDR1 is MDHEN and CDR2 SYDVKM. This CDR3 contains 13 residues. CDR3 amino acids: CASWEARNTEAFF. CDR3 in DNA: TGTGCCAGCTGGGAGGCGAGGAACACTGAAGCTTTCTTT.

The chain combines TRBV7-9 with TRBJ1-6, with 8 bases matching TRBD1. The V segment lost 5 bases and the J segment 7 bases; nucleotides outside the gene matches: 4. Germline V gene sequence: CDR1 SEHNR, CDR2 FQNEAQ (reference sequence). This CDR3 comprises 14 residues. In DNA, the CDR3 is TGTGCCAGCAGCACCTGGGACAGGAATTCACCCCTCCACTTT. Its translation is CASSTWDRNSPLHF.

V is TRBV6-5 and J is TRBJ2-5; 8 bases are shared with TRBD2. Germline CDR1 reads MNHEY; CDR2 reads SVGAGI. Germline trimming cut 8 bases from V and 2 bases from J; bases unmatched to any gene: 7. This CDR3 contains 14 residues. In nucleotides, the CDR3 is TGTGCCAGCGAGCGCGGGAGGACTCAAGAGACCCAGTACTTC. Its translation: CASERGRTQETQYF.

This rearrangement joins TRBV18 to TRBJ1-1, with a possible D match to TRBD1 (5 bases). The V and J ends lost 6 bases and 1 base respectively, with 15 bases between them. Germline CDR1 is KGHSH and CDR2 is LQKENI. The CDR3 covers 15 residues. The CDR3 protein is CASSAGGGRNTEAFF. CDR3 sequence (DNA): TGTGCCAGCTCGGCGGGGGGAGGGCGGAACACTGAAGCTTTCTTT.

The gene calls are TRBV27 and TRBJ2-1; 9 positions match TRBD2. This CDR3 spans 15 amino acids. Germline CDR1 and CDR2: MNHEY and SMNVEV (reference sequence). Trimming at V came to 5 bases and at J to 9 bases, leaving 11 bases not matched to a gene. CDR3 sequence: CASSPLAGRPIEQFF. CDR3 DNA sequence: TGTGCCAGCAGTCCTCTAGCGGGACGACCAATTGAGCAGTTCTTC.

This clone was picked up a small number of times. As DNA, the CDR3 is TGTGCCAGCAGCCAAGCAGCGGTCTACGAGCAGTACTTC. This codes for CASSQAAVYEQYF. The chain couples TRBV7-8 to TRBJ2-7, with D possibly being TRBD2 (5 bases). Per the germline V gene, CDR1 is SGHVS and CDR2 is FQNEAQ. V gave up 5 bases and J gave up 3 bases, with 11 bases separating them. This CDR3 contains 13 residues.